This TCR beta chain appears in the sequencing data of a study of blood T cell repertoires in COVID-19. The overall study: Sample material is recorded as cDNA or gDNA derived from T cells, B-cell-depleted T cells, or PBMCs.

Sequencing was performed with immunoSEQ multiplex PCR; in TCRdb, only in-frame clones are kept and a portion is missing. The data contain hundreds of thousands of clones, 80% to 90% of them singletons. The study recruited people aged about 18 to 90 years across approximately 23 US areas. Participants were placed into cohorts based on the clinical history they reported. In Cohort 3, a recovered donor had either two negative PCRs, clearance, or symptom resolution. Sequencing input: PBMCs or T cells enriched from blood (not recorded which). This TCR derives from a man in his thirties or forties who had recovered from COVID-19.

In DNA, the CDR3 is TGTGCCAGCAGTTACGCCGTCAGAACTAATTCACCCCTCCACTTT. Translated, it gives CASSYAVRTNSPLHF. The J gene is TRBJ1-6, the V gene TRBV6-5, with D hard to call. Germline V gives CDR1 MNHEY, CDR2 SVGAGI. This CDR3 region has 15 residues. With 2 bases removed from V and 6 bases from J, the gap between germline ends came to 11 bases.